The rows below give T cell receptor beta chains drawn from one sample of a study of long-term antiretroviral therapy in people with HIV. TCRdb's table, derived via immunoSEQ multiplex PCR, lists solely in-frame clones and lacks some. In the table there are about 20,000 clones, approximately 80% of which are singletons. The input for sequencing was unsorted PBMCs, taken 1.9 years after starting antiretroviral therapy. These TCRs come from a woman between 45 and 60 years old with HIV. Both conserved end residues are part of each CDR3. Fields, in order: clone size, D gene, J gene, V gene, CDR3 protein, CDR3 DNA. D genes are given only for firm matches. The size entry is marked missing in some rows and otherwise reads once, few, many or a size class.

clone_size: few
d_call: TRBD1
j_call: TRBJ1-3
v_call: TRBV7-2
cdr3_aa: CASSSSPGGAGGNTIYF
cdr3_nt: TGTGCCAGCAGCTCTTCCCCAGGGGGCGCGGGTGGAAACACCATATATTTT

clone_size: few
d_call: TRBD1
j_call: TRBJ1-5
v_call: TRBV30
cdr3_aa: CAWSTGQGSQPQHF
cdr3_nt: TGTGCCTGGAGTACCGGACAGGGAAGTCAGCCCCAGCATTTT

clone_size: -
d_call: TRBD1
j_call: TRBJ2-7
v_call: TRBV27
cdr3_aa: CASSFAGQGVDEQYF
cdr3_nt: TGTGCCAGCAGTTTTGCGGGACAGGGAGTCGACGAGCAGTACTTC

clone_size: -
d_call: -
j_call: TRBJ2-7
v_call: TRBV5-1
cdr3_aa: CASSPGHRSYEQYF
cdr3_nt: TGCGCCAGCAGCCCCGGCCACCGTTCCTACGAGCAGTACTTC

clone_size: -
d_call: TRBD2
j_call: TRBJ2-3
v_call: TRBV18
cdr3_aa: CASSPSGGATDTQYF
cdr3_nt: TGTGCCAGCTCACCGAGCGGGGGGGCCACAGATACGCAGTATTTT

clone_size: -
d_call: TRBD1
j_call: TRBJ2-4
v_call: TRBV5-1
cdr3_aa: CASSLDRGQGIQYF
cdr3_nt: TGCGCCAGCAGCTTGGACAGGGGGCAAGGCATTCAGTACTTC

clone_size: -
d_call: -
j_call: TRBJ2-1
v_call: TRBV5-4
cdr3_aa: CASSLLGQVTYNEQFF
cdr3_nt: TGTGCCAGCAGCTTATTAGGGCAGGTCACCTACAATGAGCAGTTCTTC

clone_size: -
d_call: -
j_call: TRBJ2-7
v_call: TRBV6-5
cdr3_aa: CASSSPAGMVYEQYF
cdr3_nt: TGTGCCAGCAGTTCCCCTGCGGGGATGGTCTACGAGCAGTACTTC

clone_size: -
d_call: -
j_call: TRBJ1-1
v_call: TRBV2
cdr3_aa: CASSAQLLMNTEAFF
cdr3_nt: TGTGCCAGCAGTGCGCAACTGCTCATGAACACTGAAGCTTTCTTT

clone_size: -
d_call: -
j_call: TRBJ1-2
v_call: TRBV2
cdr3_aa: CASSELAGEHGYTF
cdr3_nt: TGTGCCAGCAGTGAATTAGCCGGGGAGCATGGCTACACCTTC

clone_size: medium-sized
d_call: TRBD1
j_call: TRBJ2-7
v_call: TRBV6-5
cdr3_aa: CASSYTTGDEQYF
cdr3_nt: TGTGCCAGCAGTTACACGACAGGGGACGAGCAGTACTTC

clone_size: -
d_call: -
j_call: TRBJ1-1
v_call: TRBV7-2
cdr3_aa: CASRGRTNTEAFF
cdr3_nt: TGTGCCAGCAGAGGGAGGACGAACACTGAAGCTTTCTTT

clone_size: -
d_call: TRBD2
j_call: TRBJ2-5
v_call: TRBV7-2
cdr3_aa: CANRASGGDQETQYF
cdr3_nt: TGTGCCAACCGAGCTAGCGGGGGCGACCAAGAGACCCAGTACTTC

clone_size: -
d_call: -
j_call: TRBJ2-7
v_call: TRBV29-1
cdr3_aa: CSVEMAGSGEQYF
cdr3_nt: TGCAGCGTTGAAATGGCAGGGTCGGGCGAGCAGTACTTC

clone_size: -
d_call: -
j_call: TRBJ2-3
v_call: TRBV29-1
cdr3_aa: CSVVSSTDTQYF
cdr3_nt: TGCAGCGTTGTATCTAGCACAGATACGCAGTATTTT

clone_size: -
d_call: TRBD1
j_call: TRBJ1-2
v_call: TRBV5-1
cdr3_aa: CASSLTGERGYGYTF
cdr3_nt: TGCGCCAGCAGCTTGACAGGGGAGAGGGGCTATGGCTACACCTTC

clone_size: few
d_call: TRBD1
j_call: TRBJ2-5
v_call: TRBV4-2
cdr3_aa: CASSQGGTGETQYF
cdr3_nt: TGTGCCAGCAGCCAAGGCGGGACAGGGGAGACCCAGTACTTC

clone_size: -
d_call: TRBD1
j_call: TRBJ1-3
v_call: TRBV7-6
cdr3_aa: CASSLGTGSGNTIYF
cdr3_nt: TGTGCCAGCAGCTTAGGGACAGGCTCTGGAAACACCATATATTTT

clone_size: -
d_call: -
j_call: TRBJ2-3
v_call: TRBV7-2
cdr3_aa: CASSWGRGGSSTDTQYF
cdr3_nt: TGTGCCAGCAGCTGGGGTAGGGGGGGTTCTAGCACAGATACGCAGTATTTT

clone_size: -
d_call: TRBD1
j_call: TRBJ2-7
v_call: TRBV2
cdr3_aa: CASSLFLDRTYEQYF
cdr3_nt: TGTGCCAGCAGTTTATTCCTGGACAGGACCTACGAGCAGTACTTC

clone_size: -
d_call: TRBD2
j_call: TRBJ2-3
v_call: TRBV6-6
cdr3_aa: CASSFGLAGGTDTQYF
cdr3_nt: TGTGCCAGCAGTTTTGGACTAGCGGGGGGCACAGATACGCAGTATTTT

clone_size: -
d_call: TRBD2
j_call: TRBJ2-1
v_call: TRBV5-1
cdr3_aa: CASTPLAGGGNEQFF
cdr3_nt: TGCGCCAGCACCCCTCTAGCGGGGGGAGGTAATGAGCAGTTCTTC

clone_size: -
d_call: -
j_call: TRBJ2-1
v_call: TRBV5-1
cdr3_aa: CASSLEGSYNEQFF
cdr3_nt: TGCGCCAGCAGCTTGGAGGGATCGTACAATGAGCAGTTCTTC

clone_size: -
d_call: -
j_call: TRBJ1-5
v_call: TRBV7-2
cdr3_aa: CASSLQRGENQPQHF
cdr3_nt: TGTGCCAGCAGCCTGCAGCGGGGGGAGAATCAGCCCCAGCATTTT

clone_size: -
d_call: -
j_call: TRBJ1-5
v_call: TRBV19
cdr3_aa: CASSIADGPYSNQPQHF
cdr3_nt: TGTGCCAGTAGTATAGCGGACGGACCTTATAGCAATCAGCCCCAGCATTTT

clone_size: once
d_call: -
j_call: TRBJ2-2
v_call: TRBV28
cdr3_aa: CASSFLGGGLTRELFF
cdr3_nt: TGTGCCAGCAGTTTCCTTGGCGGGGGCCTCACCCGGGAGCTGTTTTTT

clone_size: -
d_call: -
j_call: TRBJ1-5
v_call: TRBV21-1
cdr3_aa: CASSKARDSLYSNQPQHF
cdr3_nt: TGTGCCAGCAGCAAAGCGAGGGACAGCCTCTATAGCAATCAGCCCCAGCATTTT

clone_size: -
d_call: -
j_call: TRBJ2-1
v_call: TRBV2
cdr3_aa: CASRDNRKNEQFF
cdr3_nt: TGTGCGAGCCGGGACAATAGAAAGAATGAGCAGTTCTTC

clone_size: -
d_call: TRBD1
j_call: TRBJ2-2
v_call: TRBV6-1
cdr3_aa: CASRTTGGRELFF
cdr3_nt: TGTGCCAGCAGGACAACAGGGGGCCGGGAGCTGTTTTTT